Listed here are 23 T cell receptor beta chains from one sample, sequenced in a study of shared clonotypes between healthy human individuals. Sequenced by immunoSEQ multiplex PCR; TCRdb stores in-frame clones only, minus some. The sample has some 690,000 clones; about 92% are singletons. The specimen was memory CD8+ T cells from PBMCs. Subset meaning: CD45RO+ cells pooled with CCR7-negative TemRA cells. These receptors were taken from a man aged 18 to 35 in good health. Some clones in this sample may be carry-over from other donors' samples.

With regard to this clone: A read error may produce the germline difference seen at one junction end. CDR3 bases: TGTGCCAGCAGCTCCCCTCGGGACACCGAGGCCTATGAGCAGTACTTC. This codes for CASSSPRDTEAYEQYF. The chain recombines TRBV5-4 with TRBJ2-7; D might be TRBD1 (6 bases). The CDR3 is 16 residues long. In germline, CDR1 is SGHNT, CDR2 YYREEE (reference sequence).

The chain combines TRBV9 with TRBJ2-1; D remains unclear. V was pared by 3 bases and J by 0 bases, with 10 bases between. Per the germline V gene, CDR1 is SGDLS and CDR2 is YYNGEE. There are 15 residues in the CDR3. In nucleotides, the CDR3 is TGTGCCAGCAGCGCAACGGATAGCTCCTACAATGAGCAGTTCTTC. Its protein product is CASSATDSSYNEQFF. Drawing the rest from reference TRBV9 and TRBJ2-1, the complete variable domain is DSGVTQTPKHLITATGQRVTLRCSPRSGDLSVYWYQQSLDQGLQFLIQYYNGEERAKGNILERFSAQQFPDLHSELNLSSLELGDSALYFCASSATDSSYNEQFFGPGTRLTVL.

V usage is TRBV28 and J usage is TRBJ2-7; D not resolved. The germline V gene encodes CDR1 MDHEN and CDR2 SYDVKM. V was trimmed by 3 bases and J by 2 bases, leaving 11 bases between them. The CDR3 is made up of 14 amino acids. This CDR3 is CASSLVLKAYEQYF. The CDR3 nucleotides read TGTGCCAGCAGTTTGGTCCTCAAGGCCTACGAGCAGTACTTC.

The chain joins TRBV27 to TRBJ1-2, with a tentative D call TRBD1 (6 bases). V was trimmed by 5 bases and J by 8 bases, leaving 21 bases between them. The CDR3 consists of 15 residues. Germline CDR1 is MNHEY and CDR2 is SMNVEV (reference sequence). The CDR3 bases are TGTGCCAGCAGTCTCGACAGGTGGGAAGGAGTCGGCTACACCTTC. Translation: CASSLDRWEGVGYTF.

This rearrangement joins TRBV5-8 to TRBJ1-1; D is unresolved. The CDR3 has 13 amino acids. The germline V and J ends were trimmed by 1 base and 2 bases, with 6 bases remaining between them. Germline V gene lookup returns CDR1 SGHTS and CDR2 YDEGEE. The CDR3 is CASSLRHNTEAFF. The CDR3 coding sequence is TGTGCCAGCAGCTTGCGGCATAACACTGAAGCTTTCTTT. The complete variable domain, with remaining parts taken from reference TRBV5-8 and TRBJ1-1, reads EAGVTQSPTHLIKTRGQQATLRCSPISGHTSVYWYQQALGLGLQFLLWYDEGEERNRGNFPPRFSGRQFPNYSSELNVNALELEDSALYLCASSLRHNTEAFFGQGTRLTVV.

This clone was observed once. This sequence joins TRBV11-2 and TRBJ2-7, with TRBD1 identical over 11 bases. The CDR3 contains 16 residues. V lost 4 bases, J lost 3 bases, and 8 bases stayed unmatched. Per germline, CDR1 SGHAT and CDR2 FQNNGV. CDR3 sequence reads: CASSSRDRGAIYEQYF. CDR3 in DNA: TGTGCCAGCAGCTCCCGGGACAGGGGGGCCATCTACGAGCAGTACTTC.

The V gene is TRBV7-9, the J gene TRBJ2-6; possible D gene TRBD2, 6 bases. Germline loops: CDR1 SEHNR, CDR2 FQNEAQ (reference sequence). The CDR3 is made up of 15 amino acids. Trimming took off 4 bases at V and 1 base at J, with 8 bases between the two ends. The DNA of the CDR3 is TGTGCCAGCAGCTCGGGAGTATCTGGGGCCAACGTCCTGACTTTC. Its protein is CASSSGVSGANVLTF. The full variable domain, its missing parts supplied by reference TRBV7-9 and TRBJ2-6, is DTGVSQNPRHKITKRGQNVTFRCDPISEHNRLYWYRQTLGQGPEFLTYFQNEAQLEKSRLLSDRFSAERPKGSFSTLEIQRTEQGDSAMYLCASSSGVSGANVLTFGAGSRLTVL.

The chain joins TRBV27 to TRBJ1-2; D not certain. The V gene lost 5 bases and the J gene lost 3 bases, with 10 bases spanning the gap. Germline V lookup: CDR1 MNHEY, CDR2 SMNVEV (reference sequence). The CDR3 has 13 amino acids. In nucleotides, the CDR3 is TGTGCCAGCAGTCTTGGACCGTACTATGGCTACACCTTC. Its protein is CASSLGPYYGYTF.

The chain employs TRBV14 and TRBJ2-3; 7 bases agree with TRBD1. The ends lost 6 bases at V and 2 bases at J; junction bases unmatched: 8. Per germline, CDR1 SGHDN and CDR2 FVKESK. CDR3 length equals 15 residues. This CDR3 reads CASSATGINTDTQYF. The CDR3 DNA reads as TGTGCCAGCAGTGCGACAGGGATCAACACAGATACGCAGTATTTT.

The chain is built from TRBV9 and TRBJ2-1; D is possibly TRBD2 (7 bases). CDR1 is SGDLS and CDR2 is YYNGEE in the germline V gene. This CDR3 comprises 17 residues. V was pared by 4 bases and J by 3 bases, with 20 bases between. CDR3 sequence (DNA): TGTGCCAGCAGCCCCACGGGGGGCGGGGATGGCTACAATGAGCAGTTCTTC. Translated: CASSPTGGGDGYNEQFF.

The V call is TRBV27, the J call TRBJ1-1; possible D gene TRBD1, 5 bases. CDR1 and CDR2 (germline): MNHEY, SMNVEV (reference sequence). The length of the CDR3 is 12 residues. Trimming took off 6 bases at V and 6 bases at J, with 11 bases between the two ends. The CDR3: CASRGRGAEAFF. In nucleotides, the CDR3 is TGTGCCAGCAGGGGTCGGGGGGCTGAAGCTTTCTTT.

In this sample, this clone turned up once. The chain carries TRBV27 and TRBJ1-5, with 8 nucleotides matching TRBD1. The germline V gene encodes CDR1 MNHEY and CDR2 SMNVEV (reference sequence). The CDR3 is 18 residues long. V was clipped by 2 bases and J by 0 bases; unmatched bases: 9. The CDR3, as DNA: TGTGCCAGCAGTTTAAGTCAGGGGGCCGCATATAGCAATCAGCCCCAGCATTTT. This encodes CASSLSQGAAYSNQPQHF.

This clone was seen a handful of times. V gene TRBV11-3 combines with J gene TRBJ1-2; 7 bases fit TRBD1. Germline CDR1 is SGHNT and CDR2 is YENEEA. V was pared by 0 bases and J by 9 bases, with 7 bases of the junction left unmatched. This CDR3 region has 14 residues. The CDR3 DNA sequence: TGTGCCAGCAGCTTAGATACGGGACAGAGCCGCTACACCTTC. It encodes CASSLDTGQSRYTF.

The chain has TRBV14 and TRBJ2-1; D is perhaps TRBD2 (7 bases). The CDR3 loop spans 17 amino acids. Germline-derived CDR1 and CDR2 are SGHDN and FVKESK. The germline V and J ends were trimmed by 0 bases and 4 bases, with 16 bases remaining between them. CDR3 sequence reads: CASSQDRGAILYNEQFF. CDR3 nucleotides: TGTGCCAGCAGCCAAGATCGGGGGGCAATCCTGTACAATGAGCAGTTCTTC.

A single count supports this clone. The J gene is TRBJ2-1, the V gene TRBV5-4; a possible D gene is TRBD1 (6 bases). With 4 bases removed from V and 10 bases from J, the gap between germline ends came to 24 bases. Germline-derived CDR1 and CDR2 are SGHNT and YYREEE (reference sequence). The CDR3 spans 16 residues. CDR3 sequence: CASSAHRTGGSGEQFF. CDR3 DNA: TGTGCCAGCAGCGCACATCGGACTGGGGGCTCGGGGGAGCAGTTCTTC. Supplemented by reference TRBV5-4 and TRBJ2-1, the full variable domain reads ETGVTQSPTHLIKTRGQQVTLRCSSQSGHNTVSWYQQALGQGPQFIFQYYREEENGRGNFPPRFSGLQFPNYSSELNVNALELDDSALYLCASSAHRTGGSGEQFFGPGTRLTVL.

The chain recombines TRBV5-1 with TRBJ2-2, with D possibly matching TRBD1 (5 bases). Germline V CDR1 and CDR2: SGHRS, YFSETQ. Trimming stripped 2 bases from V and 0 bases from J, with 23 bases between. This CDR3 is built from 20 residues. DNA for the CDR3: TGCGCCAGCAGCTTTGAAAGCTATTTTAGACAGAGCTCGAACACCGGGGAGCTGTTTTTT. This gives the protein CASSFESYFRQSSNTGELFF.

The chain recombines TRBV6-5 with TRBJ2-1; maybe TRBD1 (6 bases). Trimming removed 0 bases from V and 6 bases from J, with 15 bases in between. Germline CDR1 reads MNHEY; CDR2 reads SVGAGI. CDR3 length: 16 residues. This chain's CDR3 is CASSYSIGDNFNEQFF. Written as DNA, the CDR3 is TGTGCCAGCAGTTACTCGATTGGGGACAACTTCAATGAGCAGTTCTTC.

This clone is a singleton in its sample. The chain has TRBV15 and TRBJ2-7, with 8 bases that match TRBD1. The CDR3 loop spans 14 amino acids. Germline CDR1 is LNHNV and CDR2 is YYDKDF (reference sequence). V shed 3 bases and J 0 bases; nucleotides not matched to a gene: 1. The CDR3 sequence: CATSSGQGSYEQYF. The CDR3 nucleotides are TGTGCCACCAGCAGCGGACAGGGCTCCTACGAGCAGTACTTC.

The genes are TRBV5-6 and TRBJ2-1, with 13 nucleotides matching TRBD2. CDR1 and CDR2 from the germline V gene are SGHDT and YYEEEE. V was clipped by 4 bases and J by 5 bases; unmatched bases: 6. The CDR3 is 16 amino acids. The CDR3 bases are TGTGCCAGCAGCCAATGGACTAGCGGGAGCCACAATGAGCAGTTCTTC. Its protein is CASSQWTSGSHNEQFF.

J is TRBJ2-5 and V is TRBV4-2, with D hard to call. The V and J ends lost 1 base and 6 bases respectively, with 18 bases between them. There are 16 residues in the CDR3. Germline V gene lookup returns CDR1 LGHNA and CDR2 YNFKEQ. The CDR3 loop reads CASSQGTFTFEKTQYF. The CDR3 DNA follows: TGTGCCAGCAGCCAAGGAACTTTTACATTCGAGAAGACCCAGTACTTC.

The rearrangement links TRBV7-2 to TRBJ2-7, with TRBD2 matching over 7 bases. The germline V gene encodes CDR1 SGHTA and CDR2 FQGNSA. With V trimmed by 5 bases and J by 5 bases, 9 bases remained unmatched. The CDR3 has 14 residues. Here the CDR3 reads CASSPTGLVDEQYF. CDR3 DNA: TGTGCCAGCAGCCCCACCGGACTAGTCGACGAGCAGTACTTC.

J is TRBJ2-7 and V is TRBV6-5; 7 positions agree with TRBD1. The CDR3 contains 16 residues. Trimming cost V 4 bases and J 3 bases; bases outside gene matches: 12. In germline, CDR1 is MNHEY, CDR2 SVGAGI. The CDR3 region has the DNA TGTGCCAGCAGTTCAGAAACAGGGGTCCCCGTCTACGAGCAGTACTTC. It encodes CASSSETGVPVYEQYF.

This clone has just one count. This chain joins TRBV7-2 and TRBJ2-5; the D is unclear. Trimming removed 3 bases at V and 3 bases at J, with 11 bases between. The CDR3 loop spans 14 amino acids. The germline CDR1 and CDR2 sequences are SGHTA and FQGNSA. CDR3 bases: TGTGCCAGCAGCTTGCAAAGGGCGGAAGAGACCCAGTACTTC. It codes for CASSLQRAEETQYF.